What follows describes a single TCR beta chain. What it binds is unknown. The sample is drawn from a study of T-cell memory formation after mild COVID-19. Study context: TCR clusters were mostly confined to one donor each. Study results and caveats: Mainly CM and EM harbored the contracting CD4+ clones; mainly EMRA harbored the CD8+ ones.

From 5'RACE with constant-segment primers came TCR alpha and TCR beta cDNA libraries that carried sample barcodes and UMIs. MiXCR, applied by TCRdb to the 5' RACE reads, yields one record per CDR3 protein. The data hold around 340,000 distinct CDR3 sequences, with roughly 15% observed a single time. With 0 bases removed from V and 6 bases from J, the gap between germline ends came to 6 bases. The CDR3 contains 13 residues. The germline V gene has CDR1 MNHNY and CDR2 SVGAGI (reference sequence). The chain uses TRBV6-6 and TRBJ1-5; D unresolved. This clonotype was sampled from a young man who had mild COVID-19 (a few samples of this study predate the infection). Cell type and time point are not known. Sequencing was done on a sample of PBMCs or a T cell subset sorted from them (not recorded which). The CDR3 nucleotides are TGTGCCAGCAGTTACTCGGATTTTCAGCCCCAGCATTTT. Its protein product is CASSYSDFQPQHF.